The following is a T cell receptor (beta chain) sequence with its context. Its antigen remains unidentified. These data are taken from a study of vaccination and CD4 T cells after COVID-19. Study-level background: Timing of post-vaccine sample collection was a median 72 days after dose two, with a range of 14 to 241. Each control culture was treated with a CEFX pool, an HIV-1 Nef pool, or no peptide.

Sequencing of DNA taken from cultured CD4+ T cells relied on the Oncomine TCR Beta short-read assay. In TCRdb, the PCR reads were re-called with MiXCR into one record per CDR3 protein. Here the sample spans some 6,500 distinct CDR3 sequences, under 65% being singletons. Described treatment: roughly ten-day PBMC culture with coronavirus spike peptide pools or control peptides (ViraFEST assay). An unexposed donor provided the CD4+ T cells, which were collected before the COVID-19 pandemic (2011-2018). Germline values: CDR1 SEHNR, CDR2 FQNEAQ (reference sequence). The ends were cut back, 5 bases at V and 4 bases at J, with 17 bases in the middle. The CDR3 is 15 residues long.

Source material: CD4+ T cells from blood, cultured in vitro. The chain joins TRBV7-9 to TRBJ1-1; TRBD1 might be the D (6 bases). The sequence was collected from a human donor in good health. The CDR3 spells CASSPRQELGTEAFF. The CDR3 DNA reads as TGTGCCAGCAGCCCGAGACAGGAACTGGGCACTGAAGCTTTCTTT.